The clone carrying this T cell receptor beta chain has only a few counts. The data were taken from a study of T cell changes during pregnancy in multiple sclerosis. The CDR3 runs to 14 residues. Looked up from germline, CDR1 is MNHNY and CDR2 is SVGAGI (reference sequence). J gave up 12 bases and V 6 bases, and 12 bases lay outside the gene matches. Clones were read by immunoSEQ multiplex PCR, and TCRdb kept only the in-frame ones, dropping some. Of 50,000 to 65,000 clones in the sample, about nine tenths are singletons; the top ten hold more than 1.5%. The V gene is TRBV6-6, the J gene TRBJ1-1; 11 bases are a match to TRBD1. This clonotype was obtained from a female donor with multiple sclerosis, enrolled in a pregnancy study. The sample in question was peripheral blood, obtained after pregnancy. The CDR3 DNA sequence: TGTGCCAGCAGCGACGGGACAGGGGGTTGGGAAACTTTCTTT. As protein: CASSDGTGGWETFF.